This is a list of T cell receptor beta chains from one sample in a study of Tregs in tolerant kidney transplant recipients. The protocol was immunoSEQ multiplex PCR, while the TCRdb copy is restricted to in-frame clones and leaves out a portion. The sample lists approximately 60,000 clones; less than 98% were seen once. Sequenced material: Tregs from blood, taken before the transplant. The receptors derive from a human donor who received a combined kidney and bone marrow transplant. CDR3s leave out the opening cysteine and the closing phenylalanine or tryptophan.

TRBV5-1 ASSLLGGGNEQF
TRBV9 ASSPLAGYSKETQY
TRBV6-1 SYRDYLTDTQY
TRBV2 ASSVASRYEQY
TRBV4-3 ASSRDRVPYNEQF
TRBV6-6 ASKLVSVDEQF
TRBV11-3 ASSLLEGTEAF
TRBV14 ASRHRSGTGVDEQF
TRBV28 ASSLAGGPHNEQF
TRBV28 ASNVGGIDEQF
TRBV18 ASSPLGANTDTQY
TRBV30 AWSPGGRYYEQY
TRBV7-2 ASSLYGQDSGYT
TRBV27 ASSLNRGPQF
TRBV5-1 ASSDTKSTDTQY
TRBV15 ATSRDWDRPDYGYT
TRBV19 ASFKRHLSGNTIY
TRBV6-5 ASTGGRPNTGELF
TRBV5-4 ASSFRRGLDEQY
TRBV4-2 ASSQGLTLHNEQF
TRBV4-2 ASSLQGEVTDTQY
TRBV7-9 ASSLLREDSNEQF
TRBV7-2 ASSFDRYTGELF
TRBV7-2 ASSRVTSGADTQY